Presented here are 9 T cell receptor beta chains from one specimen sequenced in a study of cytomegalovirus exposure and HLA in healthy donors. The PCR used 60 Vbeta and 13 Jbeta primers. Using immunoSEQ multiplex PCR, the repertoire was profiled, and TCRdb retains in-frame clones only, with some absent. The table shows about 150,000 clones, with around 65% occurring only once. The sequencing sample was made of PBMCs. These receptors originate from a woman aged 25 to 39 in good health and CMV-seropositive.

The chain links TRBV9 to TRBJ2-5; 9 positions agree with TRBD2. Germline CDR1 SGDLS, CDR2 YYNGEE. Germline trimming cut 4 bases from V and 1 base from J; bases unmatched to any gene: 8. The CDR3 runs to 16 residues. The chain's CDR3 is CASSTGTAGGQETQYF. DNA for the CDR3: TGTGCCAGCAGCACCGGGACAGCGGGGGGCCAAGAGACCCAGTACTTC. The full variable domain, with the rest looked up from reference TRBV9 and TRBJ2-5, is DSGVTQTPKHLITATGQRVTLRCSPRSGDLSVYWYQQSLDQGLQFLIQYYNGEERAKGNILERFSAQQFPDLHSELNLSSLELGDSALYFCASSTGTAGGQETQYFGPGTRLLVL.

In this sample, this clone turned up once. The gene calls are TRBV7-6 and TRBJ2-3; weak D call: TRBD2 (5 bases). In germline, CDR1 is SGHVS, CDR2 FNYEAQ. Trimming left V 2 bases short and J 3 bases short, with 21 bases between. This CDR3 is built from 18 residues. CDR3 protein: CASSLFIGGGRKTDTQYF. The CDR3 DNA reads TGTGCCAGCAGCTTATTTATTGGTGGTGGGAGAAAGACAGATACGCAGTATTTT.

This clone was observed a few times. This sequence joins TRBV6-6 and TRBJ2-7; no clear D. Germline values: CDR1 MNHNY, CDR2 SVGAGI (reference sequence). This CDR3 contains 12 residues. Trimming removed 8 bases from V and 0 bases from J, with 8 bases in between. The CDR3 protein is CASSTNSYEQYF. The DNA for the CDR3 is TGTGCCAGCTCTACTAACTCCTACGAGCAGTACTTC.

This clone showed up just a few times. The chain employs TRBV7-6 and TRBJ2-7; 12 bases align to TRBD2. Germline loops: CDR1 SGHVS, CDR2 FNYEAQ. The ends lost 0 bases at V and 4 bases at J; junction bases unmatched: 10. The CDR3 sequence is 18 residues long. The CDR3 DNA reads as TGTGCCAGCAGCTTAGCCCCTACTAGCGGGGGGTCGGCATACGAGCAGTACTTC. It codes for CASSLAPTSGGSAYEQYF.

CDR3 residues: CASSFNSDQPQHF. The CDR3 nucleotides read TGTGCCAGCAGTTTTAATTCTGATCAGCCCCAGCATTTT. This chain connects TRBV6-6 to TRBJ1-5, with D unclear. The germline V and J ends were trimmed by 4 bases and 5 bases, with 9 bases remaining between them. The CDR3 totals 13 residues. Germline CDR1 reads MNHNY; CDR2 reads SVGAGI (reference sequence).

The genes are TRBV5-1 and TRBJ2-5; TRBD2 agrees at 13 bases. CDR3 length equals 15 residues. Trimming cost V 4 bases and J 4 bases; bases outside gene matches: 4. CDR1 and CDR2 from the germline V gene are SGHRS and YFSETQ. The CDR3 DNA reads TGCGCCAGCAGCGTGACTAGCGGGAGGCTAGAGACCCAGTACTTC. Translation: CASSVTSGRLETQYF. The full variable domain, with the rest looked up from reference TRBV5-1 and TRBJ2-5, is KAGVTQTPRYLIKTRGQQVTLSCSPISGHRSVSWYQQTPGQGLQFLFEYFSETQRNKGNFPGRFSGRQFSNSRSEMNVSTLELGDSALYLCASSVTSGRLETQYFGPGTRLLVL.

CDR3 in DNA: TGTGCCAGCAGCTTGGGGTGGGGGGACTCCTACGAGCAGTACTTC. Protein product: CASSLGWGDSYEQYF. The genes are TRBV5-8 and TRBJ2-7; TRBD2 is a possible D gene (6 bases). Germline V gene lookup returns CDR1 SGHTS and CDR2 YDEGEE. V was clipped by 0 bases and J by 0 bases, with 10 bases between them. The CDR3 runs 15 residues. Supplemented by reference TRBV5-8 and TRBJ2-7, the full variable domain reads EAGVTQSPTHLIKTRGQQATLRCSPISGHTSVYWYQQALGLGLQFLLWYDEGEERNRGNFPPRFSGRQFPNYSSELNVNALELEDSALYLCASSLGWGDSYEQYFGPGTRLTVT.

V and J are TRBV4-2 and TRBJ2-3, with D perhaps TRBD2 (5 bases). The V gene's germline CDR1 is LGHNA and CDR2 YNFKEQ. The CDR3 length is 14 residues. Deletions cut 3 bases from V and 5 bases from J, with 12 bases between. As DNA, the CDR3 is TGTGCCAGCAGCCACCGACTTGAGGGAGATACGCAGTATTTT. Protein: CASSHRLEGDTQYF.

This CDR3 is CASSSAPRGSGANVLTF. The DNA of the CDR3 is TGTGCCAGCAGCTCCGCACCGAGAGGTTCTGGGGCCAACGTCCTGACTTTC. This chain connects TRBV5-6 to TRBJ2-6, with D unresolved. CDR3 length equals 17 residues. V lost 3 bases and J lost 1, with 14 bases in between. Germline V lookup: CDR1 SGHDT, CDR2 YYEEEE.